Each of the 32 T cell receptor beta chains below was sequenced from the same sample in a study of neurological immune-mediated disorders. TCRdb redid the calling of the 5' RACE reads with MiXCR, one entry per CDR3 protein. Here the sample spans about 62,000 distinct CDR3 sequences, about 4% being singletons. The sequenced sample was PBMCs. The receptors were gathered from a woman between 45 and 65 years old with multiple sclerosis.

There are a few counts of this clonotype. The chain combines TRBV6-5 with TRBJ2-7, with D hard to call. This CDR3 is built from 12 residues. Trimming took 5 bases from V and 4 from J, leaving 9 bases between them. Germline V lookup: CDR1 MNHEY, CDR2 SVGAGI. The CDR3 DNA reads as TGTGCCAGCAGTAGTCCCTGGTACGAGCAGTACTTC. Amino acids: CASSSPWYEQYF.

At least ten counts were recorded for this clonotype. The rearrangement joins TRBV3-1 to TRBJ2-1; 7 nucleotides match TRBD2. CDR1 and CDR2 (germline): LGHDT, YNNKEL (reference sequence). Losses at the gene ends were 0 bases for V and 14 bases for J; bases not matched to a gene: 4. CDR3 length: 12 amino acids. The CDR3 sequence: CASSQDREVEFF. CDR3 DNA sequence: TGTGCCAGCAGCCAAGACCGGGAGGTGGAGTTCTTC.

This clonotype has ten or more counts. The gene calls are TRBV2 and TRBJ2-7; a weak D match, TRBD1 (6 bases). The CDR3 is made up of 13 amino acids. V shed 7 bases and J shed 2 bases, with 12 bases lying between them. The V gene's germline CDR1 is SNHLY and CDR2 FYNNEI. CDR3 sequence reads: CASKGNRAYEQYF. The CDR3 nucleotides read TGTGCCAGCAAGGGGAACAGGGCCTACGAGCAGTACTTC. Based on the CDR3 plus reference TRBV2 and TRBJ2-7, the full variable domain is EPEVTQTPSHQVTQMGQEVILRCVPISNHLYFYWYRQILGQKVEFLVSFYNNEISEKSEIFDDQFSVERPDGSNFTLKIRSTKLEDSAMYFCASKGNRAYEQYFGPGTRLTVT.

This clonotype has just a few counts. A read error is possible here, since a much larger clone lies one base away. The rearrangement links TRBV5-1 to TRBJ1-1; no definite D call. The CDR3 totals 14 residues. Germline assignment: CDR1 SGHRS and CDR2 YFSETQ. CDR3 nucleotide sequence: TGCGCCAGCAGCCCGCGCGACCCCGCGACTGAAGCTCTCTTT. It encodes CASSPRDPATEALF.

This clonotype came up many times. The V call is TRBV11-3, the J call TRBJ2-1; TRBD2 matches at 16 bases. Trimming cost V 3 bases and J 7 bases; bases outside gene matches: 6. Per the germline V gene, CDR1 is SGHNT and CDR2 is YENEEA. This CDR3 region has 17 residues. CDR3 in DNA: TGTGCCAGCAGCTTGGGACTAGCGGGAGGGCCTCAGAATGAGCAGTTCTTC. The encoded protein is CASSLGLAGGPQNEQFF.

This clonotype occurred a few times. The V call is TRBV7-6, the J call TRBJ2-3; tentative D call: TRBD1 (7 bases). CDR1 SGHVS and CDR2 FNYEAQ come from the germline V gene. This CDR3 spans 18 amino acids. V lost 5 bases, J lost 0 bases, and 21 bases lay in between. The CDR3 protein is CASSIRRGPIPSTDTQYF. The CDR3 bases are TGTGCCAGCAGCATTAGGAGGGGGCCCATTCCTAGCACAGATACGCAGTATTTT.

Many counts were recorded for this clonotype. The genes are TRBV29-1 and TRBJ2-5; the D is unclear. CDR1 is SQVTM and CDR2 is ANQGSEA in the germline V gene. The V end lost 3 bases, the J end lost 4 bases, and 6 bases lay between the germline ends. The CDR3 runs to 11 residues. The DNA of the CDR3 is TGCAGCGTTGACAACGGAGAGACCCAGTACTTC. It translates to CSVDNGETQYF.

This clonotype was picked up many times. In nucleotides, the CDR3 is TGTGCCAGCAGTTACTGGCTAGCGGGAGGAGGCGACACCGGGGAGCTGTTTTTT. This codes for CASSYWLAGGGDTGELFF. The gene calls are TRBV6-2 or TRBV6-3 and TRBJ2-2, with 11 nucleotides matching TRBD2. From germline, CDR1 is MNHEY and CDR2 SVGEGT. CDR3 size: 18 residues. The V gene end was trimmed by 1 base and the J gene end by 3 bases; junction bases not matched to a gene: 7.

This clonotype was picked up many times. The chain carries TRBV12-3 or TRBV12-4 and TRBJ1-1; D is uncertain. CDR3 size: 11 residues. V was cut by 2 bases and J by 4 bases, with 2 bases left in between. In nucleotides, the CDR3 is TGTGCCAGCAGTTTATTCACTGAAGCTTTCTTT. Translated: CASSLFTEAFF.

This clonotype has a count of ten or more. The chain combines TRBV20-1 with TRBJ1-1; possible D gene TRBD1, 6 bases. Trimming cost V 6 bases and J 1 base, with 18 bases left between them. There are 15 residues in the CDR3. Germline values: CDR1 DFQATT, CDR2 SNEGSKA (reference sequence). The CDR3 here is CSAPVTGLRNTEAFF. CDR3 nucleotide sequence: TGCAGTGCACCAGTTACAGGGTTGAGGAACACTGAAGCTTTCTTT.

This clonotype has a count of ten or more. The genes are TRBV6-5 and TRBJ1-4; the D is unclear. CDR3 length: 15 amino acids. The ends were cut back, 10 bases at V and 8 bases at J, with 23 bases in the middle. Germline V gene lookup returns CDR1 MNHEY and CDR2 SVGAGI. This CDR3 is CATSGGSSGNEKLFF. CDR3 sequence (DNA): TGTGCCACCTCGGGCGGGTCCTCGGGGAACGAAAAACTGTTTTTT.

This clonotype was counted ten times or more. The genes are TRBV25-1 and TRBJ1-2; 7 positions match TRBD1. J was trimmed by 7 bases and V by 4 bases; bases with no gene match: 6. The CDR3 totals 13 residues. Looked up from germline, CDR1 is MGHDK and CDR2 is SYGVNS. Here the CDR3 DNA reads TGTGCCAGCAGTGGACGACAGGGCGCTGGCTACACCTTC. This codes for CASSGRQGAGYTF.

This clonotype turned up a few times. This rearrangement joins TRBV6-2 or TRBV6-3 to TRBJ1-5; D unclear. Deletions cut 4 bases from V and 3 bases from J, with 13 bases between. The CDR3 has 15 residues. Germline CDR1 and CDR2: MNHEY and SVGEGT. CDR3 residues: CASSFSRDFNQPQHF. Here the CDR3 DNA reads TGTGCCAGCAGTTTTTCCCGCGATTTCAATCAGCCCCAGCATTTT.

This clonotype turned up a few times. The rearrangement joins TRBV5-1 to TRBJ2-2, with 8 bases aligning to TRBD1. V trimming: 4 bases; J trimming: 5 bases; junction bases outside the gene matches: 7. This CDR3 comprises 15 residues. Germline CDR1 reads SGHRS; CDR2 reads YFSETQ. This CDR3 is CASSTGQGWTGELFF. The CDR3 DNA is TGCGCCAGCAGCACAGGACAGGGTTGGACCGGGGAGCTGTTTTTT.

This clonotype came up many times. This chain connects TRBV7-2 to TRBJ1-2; D possibly corresponds to TRBD1 (6 bases). The CDR3 length is 14 residues. The ends were cut back, 7 bases at V and 5 bases at J, with 17 bases in the middle. The germline CDR1 and CDR2 sequences are SGHTA and FQGNSA. The CDR3 here is CASTHPDSGYGYTF. The CDR3 DNA follows: TGTGCCAGCACCCACCCGGACAGTGGATATGGCTACACCTTC.

The table lists this clonotype with many counts. The missing conserved phenylalanine or tryptophan at the end of this CDR3 makes a read error likely. Because the CDR3's place on the DNA is in doubt, the DNA is left out and the CDR3 is given as listed by TCRdb. J is TRBJ1-4 and V is TRBV20-1; the DNA was not compared with TRBD1, the D call given in the table. Germline values: CDR1 DFQATT, CDR2 SNEGSKA (reference sequence). The CDR3 region is 12 residues in length, termini included. The chain's CDR3 is CSARDPRLTESV.

This clonotype was picked up many times. This chain's CDR3 is CSAYRVGEQYF. In DNA, the CDR3 is TGCAGCGCATACAGGGTGGGAGAGCAGTACTTC. V usage is TRBV29-1 and J usage is TRBJ2-7; perhaps TRBD1 as D (6 bases). V was trimmed by 7 bases and J by 7 bases, leaving 14 bases between them. The germline V gene has CDR1 SQVTM and CDR2 ANQGSEA. The CDR3 is made up of 11 amino acids.

In its sample, this clonotype was seen many times. The V and J genes are TRBV14 and TRBJ2-3, with D perhaps matching TRBD1 (6 bases). CDR3 length: 18 amino acids. Germline assignment: CDR1 SGHDN and CDR2 FVKESK. The V end was cut by 1 base, the J end by 2 bases, with 19 bases between. The CDR3 sequence is CASSQGSPGARYTDTQYF. The CDR3 coding sequence is TGTGCCAGCAGCCAAGGCTCTCCAGGGGCTCGCTACACAGATACGCAGTATTTT.

This clonotype was picked up many times. V usage is TRBV20-1 and J usage is TRBJ2-7; 8 bases align to TRBD2. Germline CDR1 DFQATT, CDR2 SNEGSKA (reference sequence). The CDR3 is made up of 14 amino acids. The V segment lost 3 bases and the J segment 4 bases; nucleotides outside the gene matches: 8. The CDR3 is CSASGAGGSYEQYF. CDR3 DNA sequence: TGCAGTGCTAGTGGTGCGGGAGGTAGTTACGAGCAGTACTTC.

This clonotype has at least ten counts. CDR3 nucleotide sequence: TGTGCCAGCAGCCCTAACTCCAACACTGAAGCTTTCTTT. Translated, it gives CASSPNSNTEAFF. This sequence joins TRBV27 and TRBJ1-1; D unresolved. Germline-derived CDR1 and CDR2 are MNHEY and SMNVEV (reference sequence). The CDR3 has 13 residues. Trimming stripped 6 bases from V and 2 bases from J, with 10 bases between.

Many counts were recorded for this clonotype. The rearrangement links TRBV29-1 to TRBJ1-4; D call uncertain. Germline assignment: CDR1 SQVTM and CDR2 ANQGSEA. V gave up 0 bases and J gave up 8 bases, with 4 bases separating them. The CDR3 extends over 11 amino acids. CDR3 sequence reads: CSVEEGEKLFF. The CDR3 nucleotides are TGCAGCGTTGAAGAGGGAGAAAAACTGTTTTTT.

This clonotype was counted ten times or more. The rearrangement uses TRBV7-2 and TRBJ1-5, with TRBD1 as a possible D gene (6 bases). Germline V lookup: CDR1 SGHTA, CDR2 FQGNSA. The CDR3 sequence is 13 residues long. Trimming stripped 8 bases from V and 6 bases from J, with 14 bases between. CDR3 DNA sequence: TGTGCCAGCGGGGGGCGCGAGCGTCAGCCCCAGCATTTT. Translation: CASGGRERQPQHF.

Ten or more counts support this clonotype. The rearrangement uses TRBV19 and TRBJ2-5, with D possibly being TRBD1 (5 bases). CDR1 is LNHDA, CDR2 SQIVND, per germline (reference sequence). The CDR3 extends over 15 amino acids. Trimming left V 3 bases short and J 2 bases short, with 13 bases between. The CDR3 protein is CASSMVQGTQETQYF. In nucleotides, the CDR3 is TGTGCCAGTAGTATGGTCCAGGGAACTCAAGAGACCCAGTACTTC.

This clonotype was seen ten or more times. The chain recombines TRBV28 with TRBJ2-2; TRBD1 agrees at 7 bases. Germline CDR1 MDHEN, CDR2 SYDVKM. V dropped 6 bases and J dropped 4; count of bases not matched to a gene: 8. The CDR3 is 15 residues long. CDR3 coding DNA: TGTGCCAGCAGCACCAGACAGGGTTCCACCGGGGAGCTGTTTTTT. Translating it yields CASSTRQGSTGELFF.

This clonotype was observed at least ten times. The chain combines TRBV11-2 with TRBJ1-2, with D possibly being TRBD1 (5 bases). The length of the CDR3 is 14 residues. Trimming took 5 bases from V and 8 from J, leaving 18 bases between them. Germline CDR1 reads SGHAT; CDR2 reads FQNNGV. The CDR3 reads CASSAYRGAGGYTF. The CDR3 DNA sequence: TGTGCCAGCAGCGCCTACCGGGGCGCCGGCGGCTACACCTTC. The variable domain in full, with the rest retrieved from reference TRBV11-2 and TRBJ1-2, is EAGVAQSPRYKIIEKRQSVAFWCNPISGHATLYWYQQILGQGPKLLIQFQNNGVVDDSQLPKDRFSAERLKGVDSTLKIQPAKLEDSAVYLCASSAYRGAGGYTFGSGTRLTVV.

This clonotype was detected many times. The V gene is TRBV5-1, the J gene TRBJ2-7, with TRBD2 matching 14 bases. V shed 2 bases and J 8 bases; nucleotides not matched to a gene: 6. CDR1 and CDR2 from the germline V gene are SGHRS and YFSETQ. The CDR3 has 15 residues. CDR3 in DNA: TGCGCCAGCAGCTTACAGGGACTAGCGGGAGAACAGCAGTACTTC. Translation gives CASSLQGLAGEQQYF. Full variable domain (outside the CDR3, taken from reference TRBV5-1 and TRBJ2-7): KAGVTQTPRYLIKTRGQQVTLSCSPISGHRSVSWYQQTPGQGLQFLFEYFSETQRNKGNFPGRFSGRQFSNSRSEMNVSTLELGDSALYLCASSLQGLAGEQQYFGPGTRLTVT.

This clonotype came up many times. The chain couples TRBV10-3 to TRBJ2-7; D not resolved. Germline values: CDR1 ENHRY, CDR2 SYGVKD. V lost 5 bases, J lost 2 bases, and 10 bases lay in between. This CDR3 spans 13 amino acids. DNA of the CDR3: TGTGCCATCAGTAAGCAGGAAACCTACGAGCAGTACTTC. It codes for CAISKQETYEQYF.

This clonotype has a count of ten or more. The V gene is TRBV12-3 or TRBV12-4, the J gene TRBJ2-7, with D unclear. V was clipped by 2 bases and J by 1 base, with 6 bases between them. This CDR3 contains 13 residues. The CDR3 bases are TGTGCCAGCAGTTTAACCATTTCCTACGAGCAGTACTTC. Its translation is CASSLTISYEQYF.

This clonotype has at least ten counts. The chain uses TRBV3-1 and TRBJ2-1; D may be TRBD1 (6 bases). V shed 2 bases and J shed 9 bases, with 17 bases lying between them. The CDR3 consists of 15 residues. Per the germline V gene, CDR1 is LGHDT and CDR2 is YNNKEL (reference sequence). DNA of the CDR3: TGTGCCAGCAGCCAAAGGGGGAGTCCCCTCGGTGAGCAGTTCTTC. Protein product: CASSQRGSPLGEQFF.

This clonotype was detected many times. This chain uses TRBV14 with TRBJ2-7, with 7 bases aligning to TRBD2. The germline gives CDR1 SGHDN, CDR2 FVKESK. The CDR3 length is 14 residues. J lost 2 bases, V lost 3 bases, and 4 bases had no gene match. As DNA, the CDR3 is TGTGCCAGCAGCCATGGGGGGGAGGCCTACGAGCAGTACTTC. Amino acids: CASSHGGEAYEQYF.

This clonotype was seen many times. For the CDR3, the DNA is TGCGCCAGCAGCACGGGACTCCAAGAGACCCAGTACTTC. Its translation: CASSTGLQETQYF. V gene TRBV5-1 combines with J gene TRBJ2-5, with D perhaps TRBD2 (6 bases). This CDR3 has 13 residues. Deletions cut 4 bases from V and 1 base from J, with 8 bases between. CDR1 SGHRS and CDR2 YFSETQ come from the germline V gene. Full variable domain (outside the CDR3, taken from reference TRBV5-1 and TRBJ2-5): KAGVTQTPRYLIKTRGQQVTLSCSPISGHRSVSWYQQTPGQGLQFLFEYFSETQRNKGNFPGRFSGRQFSNSRSEMNVSTLELGDSALYLCASSTGLQETQYFGPGTRLLVL.

The sample holds many counts of this clonotype. This chain uses TRBV27 with TRBJ1-6; unclear D gene. Germline V CDR1 and CDR2: MNHEY, SMNVEV (reference sequence). The CDR3 contains 13 residues. V was cut by 5 bases and J by 0 bases, with 2 bases left in between. The DNA for the CDR3 is TGTGCCAGCAGTAGCTCCTATAATTCACCCCTCCACTTT. This translates into CASSSSYNSPLHF.